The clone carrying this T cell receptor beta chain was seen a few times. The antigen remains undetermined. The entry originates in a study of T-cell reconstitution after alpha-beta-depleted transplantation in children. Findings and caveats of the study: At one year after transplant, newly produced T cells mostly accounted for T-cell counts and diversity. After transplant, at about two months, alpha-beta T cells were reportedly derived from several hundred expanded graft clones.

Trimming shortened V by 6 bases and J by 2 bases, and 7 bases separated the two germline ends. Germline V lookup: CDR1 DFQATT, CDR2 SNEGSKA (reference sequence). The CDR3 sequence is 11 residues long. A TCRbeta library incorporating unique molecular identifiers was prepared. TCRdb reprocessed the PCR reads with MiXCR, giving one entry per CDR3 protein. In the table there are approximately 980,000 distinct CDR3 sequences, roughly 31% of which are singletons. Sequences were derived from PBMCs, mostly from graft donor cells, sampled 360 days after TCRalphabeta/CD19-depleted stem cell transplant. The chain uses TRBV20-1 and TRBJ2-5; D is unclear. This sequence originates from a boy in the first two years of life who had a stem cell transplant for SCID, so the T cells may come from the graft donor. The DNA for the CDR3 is TGCAGTGCCTTTAGTCAAGAGACCCAGTACTTC. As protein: CSAFSQETQYF.